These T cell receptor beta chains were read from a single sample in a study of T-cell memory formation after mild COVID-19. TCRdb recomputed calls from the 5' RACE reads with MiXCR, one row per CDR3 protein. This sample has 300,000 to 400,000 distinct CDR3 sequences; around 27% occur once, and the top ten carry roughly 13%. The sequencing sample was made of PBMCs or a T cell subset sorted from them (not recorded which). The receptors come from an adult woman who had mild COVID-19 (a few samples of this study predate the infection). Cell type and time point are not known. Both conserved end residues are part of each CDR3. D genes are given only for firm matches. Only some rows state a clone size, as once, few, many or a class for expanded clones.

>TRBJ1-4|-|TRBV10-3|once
TGTGCCATCAGCCAGGGAAGTGAAAAACTGTTTTTT
CAISQGSEKLFF
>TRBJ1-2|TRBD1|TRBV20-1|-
TGCAGTGCCCCTCTCTCGAGGCAGGGGGCTAGTGGCTACACCTTC
CSAPLSRQGASGYTF
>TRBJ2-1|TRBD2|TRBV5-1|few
TGCGCCAGCAGCTTGGCGGGACTACACTACAATGAGCAGTTCTTC
CASSLAGLHYNEQFF
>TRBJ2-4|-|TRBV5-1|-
TGCGCCAGCTCCGGTGTCTTGGGCATTCAGTACTTC
CASSGVLGIQYF
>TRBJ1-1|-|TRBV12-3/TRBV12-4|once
TGTGCCAGCAGTCCCCACTTCGGGACAAGAAATTTCTTT
CASSPHFGTRNFF
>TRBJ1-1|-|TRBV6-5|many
TGTGCCAGCAGTTACGCGGGGGAGTACACTGAAGCTTTCTTT
CASSYAGEYTEAFF
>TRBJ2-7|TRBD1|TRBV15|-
TGTGCCACCAGCCTAGGGTGGGACAGGAACTACGAGCAGTACTTC
CATSLGWDRNYEQYF
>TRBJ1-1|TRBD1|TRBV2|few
TGTGCCAGCGCTGGGACAGGGAACACTGAAGCTTTCTTT
CASAGTGNTEAFF
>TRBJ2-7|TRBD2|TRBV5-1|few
TGCGCCAGCAAGTCCGGGACTAGCCCCCGGTGGGACGAGCAGTACTTC
CASKSGTSPRWDEQYF
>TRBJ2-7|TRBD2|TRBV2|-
TGTGCCAGCAGGAGAGGTACGGGGGGGACACCCTCCTACGAGCAGTACTTC
CASRRGTGGTPSYEQYF
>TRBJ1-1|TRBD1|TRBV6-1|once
TGTGCCAGCAGTGAAGGCCAGGGGGGTTCGACTGAAGCTTTCTTT
CASSEGQGGSTEAFF
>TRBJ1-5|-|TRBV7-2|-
TGTGCCAGCACCTGGACGGATAATCAGCCCCAGCATTTT
CASTWTDNQPQHF
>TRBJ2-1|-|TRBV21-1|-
TGTGCCAGCAGTAAGGGGCGAGGGACAGGGCGGGATGAGCAGTTCTTC
CASSKGRGTGRDEQFF
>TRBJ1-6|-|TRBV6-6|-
TGTGCCAGCAGTTACCCGGGGCGTAATTCACCCCTCCACTTT
CASSYPGRNSPLHF
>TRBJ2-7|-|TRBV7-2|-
TGTGCCAGCGGGCGCGGGACCATACGGTCGACGGAGCAGTACTTC
CASGRGTIRSTEQYF
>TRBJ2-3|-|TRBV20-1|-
TGCAGTGCTGGGTGGACGGGGAGCACAGATACGCAGTATTTT
CSAGWTGSTDTQYF
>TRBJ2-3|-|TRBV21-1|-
TGTGCCAGCAGCAAAAAATCTAGCGGGAGACTTTCTAGCACAGATACGCAGTATTTT
CASSKKSSGRLSSTDTQYF
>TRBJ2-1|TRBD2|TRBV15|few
TGTGCCACCAGCAGAGGACTAGCGGGGAACAATGAGCAGTTCTTC
CATSRGLAGNNEQFF
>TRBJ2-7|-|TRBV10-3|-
TGTGCCACTCAGAGGGATTTATTCTACGAGCAGTACTTC
CATQRDLFYEQYF
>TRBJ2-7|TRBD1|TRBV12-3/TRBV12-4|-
TGTGCCAGCAGTTTGGGGACAGGCCAGCAGTACTTC
CASSLGTGQQYF
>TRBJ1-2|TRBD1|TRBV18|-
TGTGCCAGCTCATCGACAGGGGTGGATGGCTACACCTTC
CASSSTGVDGYTF
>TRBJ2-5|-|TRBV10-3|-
TGTGCCATCGCGTCGGGCCCGGGGGCGGAGCGAGAGACCCAGTACTTC
CAIASGPGAERETQYF
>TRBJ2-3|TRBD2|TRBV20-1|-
TGCAGTGCGGATACTAGCGGGAGTGGCGATACGCAGTATTTT
CSADTSGSGDTQYF
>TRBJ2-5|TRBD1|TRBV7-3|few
TGTGCCAGCAGCTTAAGCCCCGGGACAGGGGACGAGACCCAGTACTTC
CASSLSPGTGDETQYF
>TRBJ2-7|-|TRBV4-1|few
TGCGCCAGCAGCCAAGTTCTAGCAGGGACGCACGAGCAGTACTTC
CASSQVLAGTHEQYF
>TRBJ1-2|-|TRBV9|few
TGTGCCAGCAGCGTAGGTTGGGGGGCGAACTATGGCTACACCTTC
CASSVGWGANYGYTF
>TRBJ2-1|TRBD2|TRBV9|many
TGTGCCAGCAGCGTAGGGCTAGCGGGGTACAATGAGCAGTTCTTC
CASSVGLAGYNEQFF
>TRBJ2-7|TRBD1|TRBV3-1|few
TGTGCCAGCAGCCGAGGAACAGGGGCCTCCTACGAGCAGTACTTC
CASSRGTGASYEQYF
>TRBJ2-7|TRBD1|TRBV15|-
TGTGCCACCAGCACGGACAGGGGCTACGAGCAGTACTTC
CATSTDRGYEQYF
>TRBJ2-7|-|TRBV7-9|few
TGTGCCAGCAGCTTAGGGGGCCAGGGTTCAGACTTTTCCTACGAGCAGTACTTC
CASSLGGQGSDFSYEQYF
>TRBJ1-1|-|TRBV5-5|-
TGTGCCAGCAGCTTGGCTAGTGACCAGATGAACACTGAAGCTTTCTTT
CASSLASDQMNTEAFF
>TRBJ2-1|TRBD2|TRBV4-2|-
TGTGCCACCAGAATAGCGGGCAGCTACAATGAGCAGTTCTTC
CATRIAGSYNEQFF
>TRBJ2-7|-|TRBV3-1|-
TGTGCCAGCAGCTTTCACTCGCGTTACGAGCAGTACTTC
CASSFHSRYEQYF
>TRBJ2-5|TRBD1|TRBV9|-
TGTGCCAGCAGCTGGACAGGGGGCGCGGAGACCCAGTACTTC
CASSWTGGAETQYF
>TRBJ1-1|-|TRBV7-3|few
TGTGCCAGCAGCTTAAGGGCAGAGAACACTGAAGCTTTCTTT
CASSLRAENTEAFF
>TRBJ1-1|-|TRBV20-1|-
TGCAGTGCTAGAGATCGGGAAAGGGGTTTTGACACTGAAGCTTTCTTT
CSARDRERGFDTEAFF
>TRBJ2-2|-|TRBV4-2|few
TGTGCCAGCAGCCAACCAGGGCATGGCGGGGAGCTGTTTTTT
CASSQPGHGGELFF
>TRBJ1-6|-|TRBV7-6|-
TGTGCCAGCAGCTTAGGGGTCCGGGACGGCGGTTCACCCCTCCACTTT
CASSLGVRDGGSPLHF
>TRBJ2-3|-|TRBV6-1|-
TGTGCCAGCAGTGCCCCCGGGGCAGGCACAGATACGCAGTATTTT
CASSAPGAGTDTQYF
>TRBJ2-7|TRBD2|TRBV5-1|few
TGCGCCAGCAAGCCGAGCGGGGGCTACGAGCAGTACTTC
CASKPSGGYEQYF
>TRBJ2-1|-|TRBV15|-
TGTGCCACCAGCACGCCCCGGACAGTACCCCACAATGAGCAGTTCTTC
CATSTPRTVPHNEQFF
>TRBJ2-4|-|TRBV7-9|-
TGTGCCAGCAGCTTAGGGTCACAGGGAAAATTCTCTTTCATTCAGTACTTC
CASSLGSQGKFSFIQYF
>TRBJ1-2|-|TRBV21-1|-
TGTGCCAGCAGCAAAGCAGGGGAGGGACAGAACTATGGCTACACCTTC
CASSKAGEGQNYGYTF
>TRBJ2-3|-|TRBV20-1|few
TGCAGTGCTAGACAGGGCTTAAGAACAGATACGCAGTATTTT
CSARQGLRTDTQYF
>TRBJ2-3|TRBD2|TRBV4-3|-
TGCGCCAGCAGCCAGGCTGGGACTAGCGGACAGACAGACACAGATACGCAGTATTTT
CASSQAGTSGQTDTDTQYF
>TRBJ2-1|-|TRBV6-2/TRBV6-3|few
TGTGCCAGCAGCCAGGAAGGGATTACCGCCAATGAGCAGTTCTTC
CASSQEGITANEQFF
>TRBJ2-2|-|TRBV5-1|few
TGCGCCAGCAGCCCCCAGGGGGGGGACACCGGGGAGCTGTTTTTT
CASSPQGGDTGELFF
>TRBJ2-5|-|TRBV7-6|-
TGTGCCAGCAGCTTAGGTTCGTTGGAGGGGACGGAGACCCAGTACTTC
CASSLGSLEGTETQYF
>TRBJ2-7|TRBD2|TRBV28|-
TGTGCCAGCAGCCCGGGGACTAGCGGGAGTCCCGAGCAGTACTTC
CASSPGTSGSPEQYF
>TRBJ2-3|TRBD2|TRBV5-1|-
TGCGCCAGCAGCCCAGCGGGGGTTGTAGATACGCAGTATTTT
CASSPAGVVDTQYF
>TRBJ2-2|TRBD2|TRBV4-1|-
TGCGCCAGCTCAAGTAGCGGGGGAGGGACCGGGGAGCTGTTTTTT
CASSSSGGGTGELFF
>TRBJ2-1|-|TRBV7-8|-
TGTGCCAGCAGCTTAGTGTTCGGACACAATGAGCAGTTCTTC
CASSLVFGHNEQFF
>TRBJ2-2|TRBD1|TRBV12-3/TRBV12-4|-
TGTGCCAGCAGCCCGACAGGGGGCGGCGGGGAGCTGTTTTTT
CASSPTGGGGELFF